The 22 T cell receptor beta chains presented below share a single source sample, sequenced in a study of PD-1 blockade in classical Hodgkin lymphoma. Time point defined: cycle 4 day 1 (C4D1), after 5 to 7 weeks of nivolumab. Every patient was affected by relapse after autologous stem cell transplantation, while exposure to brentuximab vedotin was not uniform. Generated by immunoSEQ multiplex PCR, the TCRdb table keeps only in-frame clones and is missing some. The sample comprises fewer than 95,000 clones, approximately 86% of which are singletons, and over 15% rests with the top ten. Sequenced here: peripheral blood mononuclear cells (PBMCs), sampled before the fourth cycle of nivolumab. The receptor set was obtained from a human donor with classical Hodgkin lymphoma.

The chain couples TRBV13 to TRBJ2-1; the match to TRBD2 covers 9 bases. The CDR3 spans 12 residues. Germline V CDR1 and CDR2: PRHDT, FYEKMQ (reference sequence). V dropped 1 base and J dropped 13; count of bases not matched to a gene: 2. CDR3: CASSLAGTSQFF. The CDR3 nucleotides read TGTGCCAGCAGCTTAGCCGGGACTAGCCAGTTCTTC.

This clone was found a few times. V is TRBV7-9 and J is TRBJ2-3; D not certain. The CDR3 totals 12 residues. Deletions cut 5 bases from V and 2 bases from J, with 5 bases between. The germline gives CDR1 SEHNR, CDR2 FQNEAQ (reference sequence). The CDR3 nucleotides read TGTGCCAGCAGCCCTGACACAGATACGCAGTATTTT. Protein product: CASSPDTDTQYF. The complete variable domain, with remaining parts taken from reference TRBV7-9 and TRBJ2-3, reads DTGVSQNPRHKITKRGQNVTFRCDPISEHNRLYWYRQTLGQGPEFLTYFQNEAQLEKSRLLSDRFSAERPKGSFSTLEIQRTEQGDSAMYLCASSPDTDTQYFGPGTRLTVL.

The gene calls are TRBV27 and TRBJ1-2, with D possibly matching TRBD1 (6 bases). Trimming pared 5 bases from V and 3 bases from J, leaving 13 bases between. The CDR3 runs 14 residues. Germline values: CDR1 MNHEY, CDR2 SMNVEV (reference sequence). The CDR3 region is CASSLQQGYYGYTF. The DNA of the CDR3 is TGTGCCAGCAGTCTCCAACAGGGATACTATGGCTACACCTTC.

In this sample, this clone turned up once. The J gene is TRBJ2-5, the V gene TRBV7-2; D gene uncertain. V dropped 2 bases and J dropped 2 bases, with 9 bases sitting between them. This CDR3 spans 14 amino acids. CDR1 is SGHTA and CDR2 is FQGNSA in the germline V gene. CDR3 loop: CASSLMFGQETQYF. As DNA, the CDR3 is TGTGCCAGCAGCTTAATGTTTGGGCAAGAGACCCAGTACTTC.

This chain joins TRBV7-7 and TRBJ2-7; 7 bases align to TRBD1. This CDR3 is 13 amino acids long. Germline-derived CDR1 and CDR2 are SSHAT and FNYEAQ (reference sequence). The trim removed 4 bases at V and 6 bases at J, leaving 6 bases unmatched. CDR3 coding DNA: TGTGCCAGCAGCTCCCCCGGGGACAGCGAGCAGTACTTC. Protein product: CASSSPGDSEQYF.

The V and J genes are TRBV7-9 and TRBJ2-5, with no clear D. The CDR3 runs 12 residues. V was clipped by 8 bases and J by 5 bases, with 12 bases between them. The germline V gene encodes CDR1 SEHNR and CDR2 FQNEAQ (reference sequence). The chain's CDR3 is CASASFGETQYF. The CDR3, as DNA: TGTGCCAGCGCCTCCTTCGGGGAGACCCAGTACTTC. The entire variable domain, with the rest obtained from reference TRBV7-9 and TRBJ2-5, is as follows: DTGVSQNPRHKITKRGQNVTFRCDPISEHNRLYWYRQTLGQGPEFLTYFQNEAQLEKSRLLSDRFSAERPKGSFSTLEIQRTEQGDSAMYLCASASFGETQYFGPGTRLLVL.

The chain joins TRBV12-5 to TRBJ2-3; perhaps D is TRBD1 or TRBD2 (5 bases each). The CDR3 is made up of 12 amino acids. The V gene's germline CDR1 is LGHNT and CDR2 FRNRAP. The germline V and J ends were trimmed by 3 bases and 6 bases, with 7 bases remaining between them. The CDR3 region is CASGLGEDTQYF. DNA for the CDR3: TGTGCTAGTGGTTTAGGGGAGGATACGCAGTATTTT.

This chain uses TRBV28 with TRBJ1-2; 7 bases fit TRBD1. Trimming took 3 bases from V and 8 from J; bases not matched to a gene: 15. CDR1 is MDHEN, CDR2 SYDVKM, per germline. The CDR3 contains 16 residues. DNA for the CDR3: TGTGCCAGCAGTTTTCCCGGACAGGAGTTCCGTGGCGGCTACACCTTC. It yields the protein CASSFPGQEFRGGYTF.

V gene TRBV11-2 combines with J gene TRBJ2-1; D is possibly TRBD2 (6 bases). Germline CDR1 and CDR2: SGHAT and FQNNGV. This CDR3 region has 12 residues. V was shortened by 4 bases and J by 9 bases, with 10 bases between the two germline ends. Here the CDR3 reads CASSSQGLEQFF. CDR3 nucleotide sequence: TGTGCCAGCAGCTCCCAGGGACTTGAGCAGTTCTTC.

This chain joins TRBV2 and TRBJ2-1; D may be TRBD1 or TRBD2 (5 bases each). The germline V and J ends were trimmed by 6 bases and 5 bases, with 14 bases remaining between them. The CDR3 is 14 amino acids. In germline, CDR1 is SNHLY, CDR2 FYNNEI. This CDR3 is CASRGRNIDNEQFF. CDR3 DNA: TGTGCCAGCAGGGGACGGAATATCGACAATGAGCAGTTCTTC. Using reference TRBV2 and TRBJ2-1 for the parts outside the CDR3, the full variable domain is EPEVTQTPSHQVTQMGQEVILRCVPISNHLYFYWYRQILGQKVEFLVSFYNNEISEKSEIFDDQFSVERPDGSNFTLKIRSTKLEDSAMYFCASRGRNIDNEQFFGPGTRLTVL.

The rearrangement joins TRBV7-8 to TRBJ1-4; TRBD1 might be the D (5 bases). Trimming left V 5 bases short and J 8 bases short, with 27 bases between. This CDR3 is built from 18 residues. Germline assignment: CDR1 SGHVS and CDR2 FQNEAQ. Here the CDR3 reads CASSQGLDWGDGGEKLFF. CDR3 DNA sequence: TGTGCCAGCAGCCAAGGCTTAGATTGGGGGGACGGTGGGGAAAAACTGTTTTTT.

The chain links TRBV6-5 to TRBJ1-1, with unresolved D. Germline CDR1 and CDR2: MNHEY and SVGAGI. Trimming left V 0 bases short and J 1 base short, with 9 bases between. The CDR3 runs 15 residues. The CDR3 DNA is TGTGCCAGCAGTTACTCCTTTGCAGGGAACACTGAAGCTTTCTTT. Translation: CASSYSFAGNTEAFF.

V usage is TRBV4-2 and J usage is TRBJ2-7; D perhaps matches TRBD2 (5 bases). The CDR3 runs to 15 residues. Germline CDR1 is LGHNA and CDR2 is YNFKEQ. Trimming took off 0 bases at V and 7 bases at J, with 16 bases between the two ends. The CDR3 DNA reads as TGTGCCAGCAGCCAAGATTTCCGGGAACTGAGTGAGCAGTACTTC. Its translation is CASSQDFRELSEQYF.

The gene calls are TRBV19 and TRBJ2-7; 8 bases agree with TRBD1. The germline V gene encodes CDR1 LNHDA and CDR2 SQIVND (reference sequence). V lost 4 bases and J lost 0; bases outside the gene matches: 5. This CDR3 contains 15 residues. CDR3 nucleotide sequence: TGTGCCAGTAGTAGTACAGGGGGATTCTCCTACGAGCAGTACTTC. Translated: CASSSTGGFSYEQYF.

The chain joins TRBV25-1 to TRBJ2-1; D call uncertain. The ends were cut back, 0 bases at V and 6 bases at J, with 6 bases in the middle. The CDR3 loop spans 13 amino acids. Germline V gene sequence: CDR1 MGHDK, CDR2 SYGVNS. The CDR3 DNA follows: TGTGCCAGCAGTGAATATTGGGGCAATGAGCAGTTCTTC. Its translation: CASSEYWGNEQFF. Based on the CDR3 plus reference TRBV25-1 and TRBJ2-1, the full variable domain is EADIYQTPRYLVIGTGKKITLECSQTMGHDKMYWYQQDPGMELHLIHYSYGVNSTEKGDLSSESTVSRIRTEHFPLTLESARPSHTSQYLCASSEYWGNEQFFGPGTRLTVL.

CDR3 sequence reads: CASRPTGPNTEAFF. In DNA, the CDR3 is TGTGCCAGCAGGCCGACGGGTCCTAACACTGAAGCTTTCTTT. V is TRBV7-9 and J is TRBJ1-1, with D unclear. Trimming shortened V by 6 bases and J by 2 bases, and 13 bases separated the two germline ends. This CDR3 is built from 14 residues. Germline assignment: CDR1 SEHNR and CDR2 FQNEAQ (reference sequence). Full variable domain (remainder filled in from reference TRBV7-9 and TRBJ1-1): DTGVSQNPRHKITKRGQNVTFRCDPISEHNRLYWYRQTLGQGPEFLTYFQNEAQLEKSRLLSDRFSAERPKGSFSTLEIQRTEQGDSAMYLCASRPTGPNTEAFFGQGTRLTVV.

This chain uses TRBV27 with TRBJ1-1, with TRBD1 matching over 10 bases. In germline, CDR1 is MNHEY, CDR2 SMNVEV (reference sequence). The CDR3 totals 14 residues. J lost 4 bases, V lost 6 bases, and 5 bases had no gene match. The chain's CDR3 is CASRRQGALTEAFF. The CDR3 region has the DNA TGTGCCAGCAGGAGACAGGGGGCGCTCACTGAAGCTTTCTTT.

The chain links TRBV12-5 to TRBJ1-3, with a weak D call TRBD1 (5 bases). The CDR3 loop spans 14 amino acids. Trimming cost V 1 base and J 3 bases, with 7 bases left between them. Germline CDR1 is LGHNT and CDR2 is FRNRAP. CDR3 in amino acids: CASGLGGFGNTIYF. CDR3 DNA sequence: TGTGCTAGTGGTTTGGGGGGCTTTGGAAACACCATATATTTT. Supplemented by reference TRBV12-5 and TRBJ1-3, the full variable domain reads DARVTQTPRHKVTEMGQEVTMRCQPILGHNTVFWYRQTMMQGLELLAYFRNRAPLDDSGMPKDRFSAEMPDATLATLKIQPSEPRDSAVYFCASGLGGFGNTIYFGEGSWLTVV.

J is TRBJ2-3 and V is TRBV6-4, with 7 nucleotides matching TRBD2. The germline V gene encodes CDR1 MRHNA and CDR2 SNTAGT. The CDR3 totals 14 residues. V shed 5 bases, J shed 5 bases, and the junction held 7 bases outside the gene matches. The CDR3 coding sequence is TGTGCCAGCAGTCTGGGGGAGGGTGGAGATACGCAGTATTTT. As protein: CASSLGEGGDTQYF.

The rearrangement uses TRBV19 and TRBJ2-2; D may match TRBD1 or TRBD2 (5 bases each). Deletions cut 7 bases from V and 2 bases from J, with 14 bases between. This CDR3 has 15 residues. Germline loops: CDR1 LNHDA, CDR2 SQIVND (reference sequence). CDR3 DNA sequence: TGTGCCAGTATAGCCCGGGGCTTTAACACCGGGGAGCTGTTTTTT. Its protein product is CASIARGFNTGELFF.

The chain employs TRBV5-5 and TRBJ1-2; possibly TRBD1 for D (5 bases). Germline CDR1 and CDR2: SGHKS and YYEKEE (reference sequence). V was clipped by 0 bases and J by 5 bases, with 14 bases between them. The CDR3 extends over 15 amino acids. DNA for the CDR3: TGTGCCAGCAGCTTGGGGGAAGGGACGGTATATGGCTACACCTTC. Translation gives CASSLGEGTVYGYTF.

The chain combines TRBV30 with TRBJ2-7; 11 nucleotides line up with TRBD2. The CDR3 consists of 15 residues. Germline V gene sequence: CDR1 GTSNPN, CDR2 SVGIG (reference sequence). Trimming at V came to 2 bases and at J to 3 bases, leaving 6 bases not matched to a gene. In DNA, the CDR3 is TGTGCCTGGAGTAGGCTAGCGGGAGGATGCTACGAGCAGTACTTC. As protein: CAWSRLAGGCYEQYF.